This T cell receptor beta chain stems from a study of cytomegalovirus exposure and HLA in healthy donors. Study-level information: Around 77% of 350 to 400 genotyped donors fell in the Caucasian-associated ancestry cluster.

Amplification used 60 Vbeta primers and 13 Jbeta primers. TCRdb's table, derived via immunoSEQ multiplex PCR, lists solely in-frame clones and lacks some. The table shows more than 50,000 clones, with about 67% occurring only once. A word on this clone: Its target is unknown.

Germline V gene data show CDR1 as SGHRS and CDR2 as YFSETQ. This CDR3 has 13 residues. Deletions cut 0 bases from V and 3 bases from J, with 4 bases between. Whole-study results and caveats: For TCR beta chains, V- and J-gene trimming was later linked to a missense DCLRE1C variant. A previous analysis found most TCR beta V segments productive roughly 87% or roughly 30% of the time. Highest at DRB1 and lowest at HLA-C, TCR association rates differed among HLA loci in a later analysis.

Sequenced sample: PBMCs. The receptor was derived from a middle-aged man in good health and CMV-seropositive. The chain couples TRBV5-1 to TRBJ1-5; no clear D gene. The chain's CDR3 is CASSLGVNQPQHF. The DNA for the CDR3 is TGCGCCAGCAGCTTGGGAGTCAATCAGCCCCAGCATTTT.